Presented here are 5 T cell receptor beta chains from one specimen sequenced in a study of blood T cell repertoires in COVID-19. This table comes from immunoSEQ multiplex PCR, and its TCRdb copy is limited to in-frame clones, with some not included. The data show around 60,000 clones, around 87% seen once. Sequencing was carried out using peripheral blood. These receptor sequences come from a human donor in a cohort sampled during active COVID-19.

The chain carries TRBV7-9 and TRBJ2-5; 7 bases agree with TRBD1. Trimming at V came to 5 bases and at J to 1 base, leaving 10 bases not matched to a gene. Germline CDR1 SEHNR, CDR2 FQNEAQ (reference sequence). This CDR3 has 16 residues. The CDR3 nucleotides read TGTGCCAGCAGCCCATCCATGGGACAGCCCCAAGAGACCCAGTACTTC. It is translated as CASSPSMGQPQETQYF.

The J gene is TRBJ2-7, the V gene TRBV28, with 7 bases matching TRBD1. The V gene's germline CDR1 is MDHEN and CDR2 SYDVKM. CDR3 length equals 15 residues. The V segment lost 8 bases and the J segment 3 bases; nucleotides outside the gene matches: 13. CDR3: CASSLGTVIFYEQYF. The CDR3 nucleotides are TGTGCCAGCTCGCTTGGGACAGTAATTTTCTACGAGCAGTACTTC.

The rearrangement joins TRBV6-5 to TRBJ1-1; 9 bases are shared with TRBD1. Germline CDR1 is MNHEY and CDR2 is SVGAGI. V trimming: 1 base; J trimming: 5 bases; junction bases outside the gene matches: 2. This CDR3 region has 14 residues. In DNA, the CDR3 is TGTGCCAGCAGTTACTGGGGGACAGGGACTGAAGCTTTCTTT. Translation: CASSYWGTGTEAFF.

This clone is a singleton in its sample. This sequence joins TRBV19 and TRBJ2-6, with D perhaps TRBD2 (6 bases). There are 15 residues in the CDR3. Looked up from germline, CDR1 is LNHDA and CDR2 is SQIVND (reference sequence). Trimming shortened V by 4 bases and J by 6 bases, and 13 bases separated the two germline ends. This chain's CDR3 is CASSRGDGVANVLTF. The CDR3 nucleotides read TGTGCCAGTAGTAGGGGGGACGGGGTGGCCAACGTCCTGACTTTC.

The chain links TRBV13 to TRBJ2-1, with D possibly TRBD1 on 6 matching bases. The CDR3 contains 16 residues. Trimming pared 6 bases from V and 7 bases from J, leaving 22 bases between. Germline assignment: CDR1 PRHDT and CDR2 FYEKMQ (reference sequence). For the CDR3, the DNA is TGTGCCAGCAGTTCCAGGGGAGAGGGATCTGAGAATGAGCAGTTCTTC. It encodes CASSSRGEGSENEQFF. Full variable domain (rest looked up from reference TRBV13 and TRBJ2-1): AAGVIQSPRHLIKEKRETATLKCYPIPRHDTVYWYQQGPGQDPQFLISFYEKMQSDKGSIPDRFSAQQFSDYHSELNMSSLELGDSALYFCASSSRGEGSENEQFFGPGTRLTVL.